This TCR beta chain was documented in a study of shared clonotypes between healthy human individuals. General study findings and limits: Non-shared clonotypes showed lower generation probabilities than clonotypes common to all four donors.

The repertoire was sequenced with immunoSEQ multiplex PCR; TCRdb's copy has only in-frame clones and lacks some. The table has around 2.1 million clones, 85% to 95% seen once; the top ten hold about 1.8%. Selected positively for CCR7 and CD45RO-negative, naive CD8 cells excluded terminally differentiated effector memory CD45RA+ cells. V was shortened by 5 bases and J by 4 bases, with 12 bases between the two germline ends. This CDR3 has 15 amino acids. The germline CDR1 and CDR2 sequences are SGHTA and FQGTGA. This clone was observed once. Its antigen remains unknown. The TCR comes from a man aged 18 to 29 in good health. Some clones in this sample may be carry-over from other donors' samples. This chain uses TRBV7-3 with TRBJ2-6, with D tentatively TRBD1 (6 bases). Sequenced: naive CD8+ T cells from PBMCs. In DNA, the CDR3 is TGTGCCAGCAGCCACCGAGGGGGAGGGGCCAACGTCCTGACTTTC. Protein product: CASSHRGGGANVLTF.